These 15 T cell receptor beta chains were sequenced from one sample in a study of yellow fever vaccine responses in identical twins. TCRdb processed the RT-PCR reads anew with MiXCR; each CDR3 protein has one entry. The sample lists roughly 18,000 distinct CDR3 sequences; just over 60% were seen once. The sample in question was T cells from blood (PBMCs), unsorted or a sorted subset (not recorded which), obtained before or after yellow fever vaccination (not recorded which). Receptors originate from a woman in her late teens or twenties who received the yellow fever vaccine.

The V call is TRBV29-1, the J call TRBJ2-2; 8 nucleotides agree with TRBD2. The V segment lost 7 bases and the J segment 3 bases; nucleotides outside the gene matches: 7. CDR1 SQVTM and CDR2 ANQGSEA come from the germline V gene. The CDR3 has 14 residues. DNA of the CDR3: TGCAGCGCCGGGACTAGGGTTGACACCGGGGAGCTGTTTTTT. Amino acid sequence: CSAGTRVDTGELFF.

J is TRBJ2-2 and V is TRBV3-1, with no clear D. Trimming took off 0 bases at V and 4 bases at J, with 6 bases between the two ends. Germline V CDR1 and CDR2: LGHDT, YNNKEL (reference sequence). This CDR3 has 14 amino acids. CDR3 sequence (DNA): TGTGCCAGCAGCCAAGATCACCGCACCGGGGAGCTGTTTTTT. This sequence encodes CASSQDHRTGELFF.

The CDR3 sequence: CSAKQVGSEKLFF. In nucleotides, the CDR3 is TGCAGTGCCAAACAGGTTGGATCCGAAAAACTGTTTTTT. The chain joins TRBV20-1 to TRBJ1-4; TRBD1 might be the D (5 bases). Germline loops: CDR1 DFQATT, CDR2 SNEGSKA (reference sequence). The V end lost 6 bases, the J end lost 8 bases, and 16 bases lay between the germline ends. CDR3 length: 13 residues.

The chain links TRBV4-2 to TRBJ1-5; no definite D call. V lost 0 bases and J lost 0, with 9 bases in between. The CDR3 consists of 16 residues. CDR1 and CDR2 from the germline V gene are LGHNA and YNFKEQ. CDR3 amino acids: CASSQEAVHSNQPQHF. In DNA, the CDR3 is TGTGCCAGCAGCCAAGAGGCGGTTCATAGCAATCAGCCCCAGCATTTT.

This rearrangement joins TRBV18 to TRBJ1-2, with D maybe TRBD1 (6 bases). There are 15 residues in the CDR3. V was pared by 3 bases and J by 5 bases, with 16 bases between. Germline V gene lookup returns CDR1 KGHSH and CDR2 LQKENI. CDR3 amino acids: CASSPLEGQGYGYTF. CDR3 in DNA: TGTGCCAGCTCACCCCTGGAGGGACAAGGGTATGGCTACACCTTC.

This clonotype was counted a few times. The rearrangement joins TRBV20-1 to TRBJ2-3; D uncertain. Germline V CDR1 and CDR2: DFQATT, SNEGSKA (reference sequence). This CDR3 spans 15 amino acids. With 6 bases removed from V and 1 base from J, the gap between germline ends came to 17 bases. DNA of the CDR3: TGCAGTGCCCCTTCCCTTTCTTCGGGCACAGATACGCAGTATTTT. Translation gives CSAPSLSSGTDTQYF.

The CDR3 DNA follows: TGTGCCAGCAGCTCCGGGACAGGGCGGCATGGCTACACCTTC. Its protein is CASSSGTGRHGYTF. The V gene is TRBV11-2, the J gene TRBJ1-2; 9 bases fit TRBD1. The CDR3 length is 14 residues. Germline loops: CDR1 SGHAT, CDR2 FQNNGV. V was clipped by 4 bases and J by 6 bases; unmatched bases: 6.

In the case of this clonotype: Germline and junction disagree at one end, which may indicate a read error. The chain combines TRBV4-2 with TRBJ2-1; D unresolved. Germline V gene data show CDR1 as LGHNA and CDR2 as YNFKEQ. The CDR3 extends over 10 amino acids. The CDR3 DNA reads as TGTGCCAGCAGCCAAGATTCCGTAGTCTTC. Translating it yields CASSQDSVVF.

CDR3 region: CASGREYEQYV. The CDR3 region has the DNA TGTGCCAGCGGAAGGGAGTACGAGCAGTACGTC. The chain couples TRBV5-5 to TRBJ2-7, with D possibly matching TRBD2 (5 bases). Germline CDR1 reads SGHKS; CDR2 reads YYEKEE (reference sequence). The V end was cut by 7 bases, the J end by 4 bases, with 9 bases between. The CDR3 extends over 11 amino acids.

This clonotype was observed a few times. V is TRBV3-1 and J is TRBJ2-1, with 7 nucleotides matching TRBD1. V lost 0 bases and J lost 0; bases outside the gene matches: 2. The germline gives CDR1 LGHDT, CDR2 YNNKEL (reference sequence). The CDR3 has 16 residues. CDR3 coding DNA: TGTGCCAGCAGCCAAGATAGACAGGGCTCCTACAATGAGCAGTTCTTC. Encoded protein: CASSQDRQGSYNEQFF.

V usage is TRBV6-2 or TRBV6-3 and J usage is TRBJ2-3; the D gene is possibly TRBD2 (5 bases). Germline CDR1 reads MNHEY; CDR2 reads SVGEGT. The CDR3 spans 14 residues. The ends were cut back, 2 bases at V and 4 bases at J, with 10 bases in the middle. CDR3 in amino acids: CASSYGGPPDTQYF. CDR3 in DNA: TGTGCCAGCAGTTACGGCGGGCCCCCAGATACGCAGTATTTT.

V gene TRBV3-1 combines with J gene TRBJ2-1; 10 nucleotides line up with TRBD1. Germline-derived CDR1 and CDR2 are LGHDT and YNNKEL (reference sequence). This CDR3 is 17 amino acids long. Trimming took 0 bases from V and 4 from J; bases not matched to a gene: 6. The CDR3 region has the DNA TGTGCCAGCAGCCAAGAGGGGGACAGGGGATTATACAATGAGCAGTTCTTC. It specifies CASSQEGDRGLYNEQFF.

The rearrangement joins TRBV4-1 to TRBJ1-5; TRBD1 might be the D (5 bases). The ends were cut back, 0 bases at V and 4 bases at J, with 10 bases in the middle. CDR3 size: 15 residues. The germline CDR1 and CDR2 sequences are MGHRA and YSYEKL. This CDR3 is CASSQEGGGNQPQHF. CDR3 nucleotides: TGCGCCAGCAGCCAAGAGGGGGGGGGTAATCAGCCCCAGCATTTT.

This sequence joins TRBV19 and TRBJ2-7, with D unresolved. Germline assignment: CDR1 LNHDA and CDR2 SQIVND (reference sequence). The ends were cut back, 1 base at V and 6 bases at J, with 10 bases in the middle. There are 13 residues in the CDR3. The CDR3: CASSIAEGSEQYF. The CDR3 bases are TGTGCCAGTAGTATAGCGGAAGGGTCCGAGCAGTACTTC.

The chain uses TRBV5-6 and TRBJ2-1, with TRBD1 identical over 8 bases. The CDR3 loop spans 15 amino acids. Germline V CDR1 and CDR2: SGHDT, YYEEEE. After removal of 5 bases from V and 7 bases from J, the junction contained 11 bases not matched to a gene. The CDR3 DNA follows: TGTGCCAGCAGTTCCGGGACAGGAGGCCTTAATGAGCAGTTCTTC. The encoded protein is CASSSGTGGLNEQFF.